The present T cell receptor beta chain was sequenced within a study of T cell responses to AZD1222 COVID-19 vaccine. The overall study: Pooling covered second doses at about 4 or about 12 weeks.

The protocol was immunoSEQ multiplex PCR, while the TCRdb copy is restricted to in-frame clones and leaves out a portion. Of approximately 260,000 clones in the sample, approximately 95% were seen once. General study points: As reported, nearly half of all spike-specific TCRs target variant regions that are unmutated. The donor group comprised mostly white British people and more females; the analysis possibly underestimated clonal diversity. There were vaccine-associated CD4 TCRs across spike, dominant at 160-218 and 743-854.

V gave up 5 bases and J gave up 3 bases, with 13 bases separating them. Germline V gene sequence: CDR1 KGHSH, CDR2 LQKENI. CDR3 length: 14 amino acids. Points on this clone: Its specificity is not known.

The specimen was peripheral blood, collected on day 0 of AZD1222 vaccination. V is TRBV18 and J is TRBJ1-2, with D possibly being TRBD1 (5 bases). The source is an adult in good health. This chain's CDR3 is CASSRTVRDYGYTF. CDR3 DNA: TGTGCCAGCTCAAGGACGGTCAGGGACTATGGCTACACCTTC. The full variable domain, rest sourced from reference TRBV18 and TRBJ1-2, is NAGVMQNPRHLVRRRGQEARLRCSPMKGHSHVYWYRQLPEEGLKFMVYLQKENIIDESGMPKERFSAEFPKEGPSILRIQQVVRGDSAAYFCASSRTVRDYGYTFGSGTRLTVV.